This TCR beta chain derives from a study of T cells after yellow fever vaccination. Study at large: Fractions containing few cells were prepared with SMART-Seq v4 Ultra Low Input. General study results and limits: Most clones from primary vaccination resurfaced after the booster (around 97% CD4, around 90% CD8). Secondary responses were weaker yet peaked faster, day 5 versus 15.

CDR3 length equals 14 residues. Deletions cut 5 bases from V and 5 bases from J, with 16 bases between. Template switching with 5'RACE generated the TCR cDNA and added a universal primer site and UMIs. TCRdb re-derived calls from the 5' RACE reads in MiXCR, one entry per CDR3 protein. The sample yields approximately 160,000 distinct CDR3 sequences, around 9.3% seen once. About this clonotype: Its antigen is as yet unknown.

This chain joins TRBV12-3 or TRBV12-4 and TRBJ2-7, with D hard to call. The starting material was CD8+ T cells sorted from PBMCs, obtained 45 days after the yellow fever booster vaccination. The TCR originated in a young man who received the YFV17D yellow fever vaccine. This chain's CDR3 is CASSTRTYRDEQYF. CDR3 DNA: TGTGCCAGCAGTACTCGGACGTATAGGGACGAGCAGTACTTC.